This T cell receptor (beta chain) was recovered during a study of blood T cell repertoires in COVID-19. On the study more broadly: The samples span acute and convalescent COVID-19 from the United States, Italy and Spain.

Clones were read by immunoSEQ multiplex PCR, and TCRdb kept only the in-frame ones, dropping some. The sample holds hundreds of thousands of clones, around 82% seen once. V lost 5 bases to trimming and J lost 0 bases, with 10 bases between them. The CDR3 is 15 residues long. Germline CDR1 reads MNHNY; CDR2 reads SVGAGI (reference sequence). This receptor was obtained from a woman between 45 and 65 years old with acute or convalescent COVID-19. The sequenced material came from peripheral blood. The genes are TRBV6-6 and TRBJ1-4; D possibly corresponds to TRBD1 (6 bases). The CDR3 region is CASSLTGSTNEKLFF. CDR3 bases: TGTGCCAGCAGTCTCACAGGGTCAACTAATGAAAAACTGTTTTTT.